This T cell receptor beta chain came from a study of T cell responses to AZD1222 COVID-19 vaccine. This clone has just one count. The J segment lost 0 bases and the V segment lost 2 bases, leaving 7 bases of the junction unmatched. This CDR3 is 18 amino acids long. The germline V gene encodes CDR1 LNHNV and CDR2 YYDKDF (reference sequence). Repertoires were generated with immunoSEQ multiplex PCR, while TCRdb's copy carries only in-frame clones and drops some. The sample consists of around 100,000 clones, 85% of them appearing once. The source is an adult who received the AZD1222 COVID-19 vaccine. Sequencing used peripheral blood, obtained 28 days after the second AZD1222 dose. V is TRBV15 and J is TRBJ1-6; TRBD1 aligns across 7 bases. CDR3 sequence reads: CATSRQTGRNSYNSPLHF. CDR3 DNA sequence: TGTGCCACCAGCAGACAGACAGGGAGGAACTCCTATAATTCACCCCTCCACTTT.